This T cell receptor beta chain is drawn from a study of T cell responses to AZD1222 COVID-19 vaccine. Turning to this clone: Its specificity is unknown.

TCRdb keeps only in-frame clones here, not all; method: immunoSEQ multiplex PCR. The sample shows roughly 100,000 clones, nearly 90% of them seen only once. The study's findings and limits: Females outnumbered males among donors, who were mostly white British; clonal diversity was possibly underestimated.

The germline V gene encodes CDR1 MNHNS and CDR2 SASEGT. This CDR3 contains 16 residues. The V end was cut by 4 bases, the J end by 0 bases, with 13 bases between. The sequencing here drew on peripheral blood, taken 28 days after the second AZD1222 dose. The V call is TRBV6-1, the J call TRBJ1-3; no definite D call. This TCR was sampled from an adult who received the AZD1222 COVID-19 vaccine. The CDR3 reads CASSVNRLSSGNTIYF. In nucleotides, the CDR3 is TGTGCCAGCAGTGTCAACAGACTTTCCTCTGGAAACACCATATATTTT.